This note documents a single T cell receptor beta chain sequence. Its antigen is not known. This sample was taken from a study of T-cell memory formation after mild COVID-19. The overall study: Most TCR clusters belonged to a single donor. Study outcomes and limitations: Pre-infection memory held some responding clones, suggesting pre-existing cross-reactive T cells responded. The study found contracting CD4+ clones mainly in CM and EM and contracting CD8+ clones in EMRA. Contracting clones from day 15 to 85 had balanced CD4/CD8; later expanders favoured CD4+.

This CDR3 contains 21 residues. Trimming at V came to 0 bases and at J to 1 base, leaving 10 bases not matched to a gene. The germline CDR1 and CDR2 sequences are LGHNA and YSLEER. TCRdb processed the 5' RACE reads anew with MiXCR; each CDR3 protein has one entry. The repertoire holds approximately 240,000 distinct CDR3 sequences, with about a sixth as singletons. The V and J genes are TRBV4-3 and TRBJ2-2; 14 nucleotides line up with TRBD2. The clonotype comes from a man aged 18 to 29 who had mild COVID-19 (a few samples of this study predate the infection). Cell type and time point are not known. What was sequenced was PBMCs or a T cell subset sorted from them (not recorded which). Here the CDR3 reads CASSQDLGGLAGAENTGELFF. CDR3 nucleotides: TGCGCCAGCAGCCAAGACCTGGGGGGACTAGCGGGGGCCGAGAACACCGGGGAGCTGTTTTTT.